This T cell receptor (beta chain) was captured in a study of cytomegalovirus exposure and HLA in healthy donors. For the study at large: There were more than 350 genotyped donors. Of these, about 81% fell in the genetic ancestry cluster associated with self-reported Caucasian donors.

With regard to this clone: Its antigen is not identified.

This PCR relied on a set of 60 Vbeta primers and 13 Jbeta primers. Assay: immunoSEQ multiplex PCR; the TCRdb copy retains only in-frame clones and omits some. The sample contains some 130,000 clones, nearly 80% of which appear only once. Germline CDR1 reads SQVTM; CDR2 reads ANQGSEA. CDR3 length: 14 amino acids. The V segment lost 6 bases and the J segment 0 bases; nucleotides outside the gene matches: 5. General observations from the study: In vitro data verified three CMV-associated chains as specific for CMV antigens. No immune exposure information besides CMV serostatus was available.

This rearrangement joins TRBV29-1 to TRBJ2-1; 7 nucleotides line up with TRBD1. The sequence derives from a man under 40 in good health and CMV-seronegative. Material for sequencing was PBMCs. The CDR3 sequence is CSVLQGSSYNEQFF. The CDR3 region has the DNA TGCAGCGTCTTACAGGGGAGCTCCTACAATGAGCAGTTCTTC.